This T cell receptor beta chain was profiled in a study of blood T cell repertoires in COVID-19. Looking at the study overall: The origin of the acute and convalescent COVID-19 samples was the United States, Italy and Spain.

Per the original methods: Researchers report that nucleated cell counts were estimated from reference gene primer amplification. Using immunoSEQ multiplex PCR, the repertoire was profiled, and TCRdb retains in-frame clones only, with some absent. V and J calls and clone size are copied from that table; D and trimming were computed from the DNA. The data show 350,000 to 400,000 clones, with about 88% seen just once and less than 9% held by the top ten. This clone was seen a few times. CDR3 length equals 14 residues. Germline V CDR1 and CDR2: SNHLY, FYNNEI. Between the trimmed V and J ends, which lost 8 bases and 2 bases, there was a span of 13 bases. One Seattle source followed patients from active infection through their disease course.

The clonotype was recovered from a woman aged 55-69 years with COVID-19, enrolled during active disease. The genes are TRBV2 and TRBJ1-5, with unresolved D. What was sequenced was peripheral blood. The CDR3: CASSGRRGNQPQHF. The CDR3 bases are TGTGCCAGCTCGGGGAGGAGGGGCAATCAGCCCCAGCATTTT. Together with reference TRBV2 and TRBJ1-5, the CDR3 gives the full variable domain: EPEVTQTPSHQVTQMGQEVILRCVPISNHLYFYWYRQILGQKVEFLVSFYNNEISEKSEIFDDQFSVERPDGSNFTLKIRSTKLEDSAMYFCASSGRRGNQPQHFGDGTRLSIL.